The 17 T cell receptor beta chains presented below share a single source sample, sequenced in a study of beta chain features in type 1 diabetes. Study-level points and caveats: Across all four CD4+ subsets, people with type 1 diabetes showed modestly shorter TCRB CDR3s.

The isolated RNA, all of it, was reverse transcribed, so expressed TCRB transcripts were what got sequenced. Using immunoSEQ multiplex PCR, the repertoire was profiled, and TCRdb retains in-frame clones only, with some absent. The sample has fewer than 450,000 clones; about 14% are singletons. The antigens of these receptors remain unknown. The material sequenced was naive CD4+ T cells from blood. Receptor source: a woman younger than 35 with type 1 diabetes.

This clone was found a few times. This rearrangement joins TRBV18 to TRBJ2-3, with D hard to call. This CDR3 has 15 residues. The V end was cut by 1 base, the J end by 5 bases, with 13 bases between. The germline CDR1 and CDR2 sequences are KGHSH and LQKENI. In nucleotides, the CDR3 is TGTGCCAGCTCACCACGCCCCGCAGGTGGAGATACGCAGTATTTT. Its protein product is CASSPRPAGGDTQYF.

This clone was counted a single time. The CDR3 loop reads CASSHRDRGNGYTF. The CDR3 DNA reads TGTGCCAGCAGTCACCGGGACAGGGGCAATGGCTACACCTTC. The chain uses TRBV27 and TRBJ1-2, with 10 bases lining up with TRBD1. The trim removed 5 bases at V and 6 bases at J, leaving 6 bases unmatched. This CDR3 contains 14 residues. Germline CDR1 MNHEY, CDR2 SMNVEV (reference sequence).

This sequence joins TRBV29-1 and TRBJ1-1; D call uncertain. Per germline, CDR1 SQVTM and CDR2 ANQGSEA. CDR3 size: 12 residues. The ends were cut back, 7 bases at V and 1 base at J, with 10 bases in the middle. In DNA form, the CDR3 reads TGCAGCGCGAGGGCAGGGAACACTGAAGCTTTCTTT. This gives the protein CSARAGNTEAFF.

The J gene is TRBJ1-5, the V gene TRBV4-3, with a possible D match to TRBD1 (5 bases). Germline-derived CDR1 and CDR2 are LGHNA and YSLEER. V was trimmed by 4 bases and J by 5 bases, leaving 15 bases between them. This CDR3 has 15 residues. As DNA, the CDR3 is TGCGCCAGCAGCCGTGGATGGGGAGGGGATCAGCCCCAGCATTTT. It codes for CASSRGWGGDQPQHF.

The chain combines TRBV9 with TRBJ2-1; a weak D match, TRBD1 (6 bases). CDR1 and CDR2 (germline): SGDLS, YYNGEE. The CDR3 runs 15 residues. The V end lost 4 bases, the J end lost 4 bases, and 15 bases lay between the germline ends. CDR3 coding DNA: TGTGCCAGCAGCATTATCGGGACACCGTACAATGAGCAGTTCTTC. Its translation is CASSIIGTPYNEQFF. Supplemented by reference TRBV9 and TRBJ2-1, the full variable domain reads DSGVTQTPKHLITATGQRVTLRCSPRSGDLSVYWYQQSLDQGLQFLIQYYNGEERAKGNILERFSAQQFPDLHSELNLSSLELGDSALYFCASSIIGTPYNEQFFGPGTRLTVL.

This clone has more than one count but fewer than ten. J is TRBJ1-1 and V is TRBV7-2, with a tentative D call TRBD1 (6 bases). This CDR3 comprises 15 residues. Germline V gene data show CDR1 as SGHTA and CDR2 as FQGNSA. V was cut by 2 bases and J by 0 bases, with 10 bases left in between. CDR3 amino acids: CASSLSGALNTEAFF. The CDR3 nucleotides read TGTGCCAGCAGCTTATCAGGGGCACTGAACACTGAAGCTTTCTTT.

The J gene is TRBJ1-2, the V gene TRBV28; D may be TRBD1 (6 bases). CDR3 size: 13 residues. The V gene's germline CDR1 is MDHEN and CDR2 SYDVKM. Trimming took 7 bases from V and 5 from J, leaving 14 bases between them. The CDR3 DNA follows: TGTGCCAGCACGAAGACAGGAGCTTATGGCTACACCTTC. Translated: CASTKTGAYGYTF.

The chain is built from TRBV28 and TRBJ1-2; TRBD1 is a possible D gene (5 bases). The V gene lost 11 bases and the J gene lost 4 bases, with 14 bases spanning the gap. The germline CDR1 and CDR2 sequences are MDHEN and SYDVKM. The CDR3 is 12 amino acids. The CDR3 DNA reads as TGTGCCCTGCTGAAGGGGCCCTATGGCTACACCTTC. Amino acids: CALLKGPYGYTF.

The rearrangement links TRBV7-6 to TRBJ1-5, with 8 bases matching TRBD1. The germline V gene encodes CDR1 SGHVS and CDR2 FNYEAQ. Germline trimming cut 5 bases from V and 7 bases from J; bases unmatched to any gene: 10. The CDR3 length is 15 residues. The CDR3 loop is CASSPRGQGGQPQHF. CDR3 bases: TGTGCCAGCAGCCCCAGAGGACAGGGCGGGCAGCCCCAGCATTTT.

The chain uses TRBV5-1 and TRBJ1-2; D possibly corresponds to TRBD1 (6 bases). The CDR3 is 11 amino acids. V was shortened by 4 bases and J by 9 bases, with 10 bases between the two germline ends. Looked up from germline, CDR1 is SGHRS and CDR2 is YFSETQ. The DNA of the CDR3 is TGCGCCAGCAGCCAGGACAGTAGCTACACCTTC. Translation: CASSQDSSYTF.

The chain couples TRBV10-3 to TRBJ2-2, with 8 bases fitting TRBD1. The CDR3 runs 12 residues. Trimming took 10 bases from V and 6 from J; bases not matched to a gene: 4. CDR1 and CDR2 from the germline V gene are ENHRY and SYGVKD. CDR3 DNA: TGTGCCACGGGACAGGCTGCCGGGGAGCTGTTTTTT. The encoded protein is CATGQAAGELFF.

For this clone: Distinct nucleotide sequences in the sample also encode this CDR3. V and J are TRBV5-1 and TRBJ2-3; a weak D match, TRBD2 (6 bases). The CDR3 consists of 12 residues. Germline V lookup: CDR1 SGHRS, CDR2 YFSETQ. The V and J ends lost 2 bases and 6 bases respectively, with 7 bases between them. The CDR3 sequence: CASSLGGDTQYF. In nucleotides, the CDR3 is TGCGCCAGCAGCTTAGGAGGGGATACGCAGTATTTT. Filled out from reference TRBV5-1 and TRBJ2-3, the complete variable domain reads KAGVTQTPRYLIKTRGQQVTLSCSPISGHRSVSWYQQTPGQGLQFLFEYFSETQRNKGNFPGRFSGRQFSNSRSEMNVSTLELGDSALYLCASSLGGDTQYFGPGTRLTVL.

There are a few counts of this clone. At one boundary the junction diverges from the germline segment, which might be a read error. The gene calls are TRBV6-4 and TRBJ1-1; 7 positions agree with TRBD1. Germline V CDR1 and CDR2: MRHNA, SNTAGT. The CDR3 totals 12 residues. The CDR3: CASSTRRQGHVF. The DNA for the CDR3 is TGTGCCAGCAGCACCCGGAGACAGGGCCACGTTTTT.

V gene TRBV7-3 combines with J gene TRBJ2-7; D is ambiguous. Per the germline V gene, CDR1 is SGHTA and CDR2 is FQGTGA. The CDR3 spans 15 residues. The germline V and J ends were trimmed by 0 bases and 6 bases, with 15 bases remaining between them. CDR3 DNA sequence: TGTGCCAGCAGCTTAACGGTGGGCAAAGGCTCCGAGCAGTACTTC. Amino acids: CASSLTVGKGSEQYF.

This clone came up a few times. This chain joins TRBV5-4 and TRBJ1-2, with TRBD1 as a possible D gene (6 bases). The germline V gene has CDR1 SGHNT and CDR2 YYREEE (reference sequence). This CDR3 is built from 14 residues. The V end lost 2 bases, the J end lost 0 bases, and 8 bases lay between the germline ends. DNA of the CDR3: TGTGCCAGCAGCTTAGGACAGTCTAACTATGGCTACACCTTC. This codes for CASSLGQSNYGYTF.

The genes are TRBV6-1 and TRBJ2-1; 7 nucleotides line up with TRBD1. V shed 0 bases, J shed 8 bases, and the junction held 4 bases outside the gene matches. Germline V gene lookup returns CDR1 MNHNS and CDR2 SASEGT. CDR3 length equals 14 residues. CDR3: CASSEAGGGYEQFF. CDR3 bases: TGTGCCAGCAGTGAAGCAGGGGGCGGCTATGAGCAGTTCTTC.

The chain uses TRBV4-1 and TRBJ1-1; the D is unclear. Germline CDR1 reads MGHRA; CDR2 reads YSYEKL. The ends were cut back, 4 bases at V and 2 bases at J, with 11 bases in the middle. The CDR3 contains 14 residues. The CDR3 sequence: CASSPLGLNTEAFF. The CDR3, as DNA: TGCGCCAGCAGCCCACTTGGTTTAAACACTGAAGCTTTCTTT.